These 10 T cell receptor beta chains share one sample of origin, sequenced in a study of graft-versus-host responses after intestinal transplantation. Profiled with immunoSEQ multiplex PCR; TCRdb holds only in-frame clones, not every one. Here the sample spans 100,000 or so clones, approximately 90% being singletons. These receptors lack a known antigen. The sample consisted of unstimulated CD4+ T cells sorted from spleen or lymph node cells, taken before intestinal transplant. The receptors were sampled from a human donor who received an intestinal transplant.

CDR3 DNA sequence: TGTGCCAGTAGTATTACAGGGCTGGGCTCCTATAATTCACCCCTCCACTTT. Its protein is CASSITGLGSYNSPLHF. The chain couples TRBV19 to TRBJ1-6; maybe TRBD1 (6 bases). CDR1 is LNHDA, CDR2 SQIVND, per germline (reference sequence). The V and J ends lost 3 bases and 0 bases respectively, with 12 bases between them. The CDR3 runs to 17 residues.

The V gene is TRBV4-1, the J gene TRBJ1-2, with D possibly being TRBD1 (5 bases). CDR1 and CDR2 from the germline V gene are MGHRA and YSYEKL. V lost 0 bases and J lost 0, with 8 bases in between. This CDR3 spans 15 amino acids. The CDR3 loop reads CASSQDSRANYGYTF. DNA for the CDR3: TGCGCCAGCAGCCAAGACTCCAGGGCTAACTATGGCTACACCTTC.

The chain employs TRBV14 and TRBJ1-4, with 11 bases matching TRBD1. The CDR3 runs 15 residues. Trimming at V came to 8 bases and at J to 5 bases, leaving 7 bases not matched to a gene. CDR1 and CDR2 from the germline V gene are SGHDN and FVKESK. The CDR3 bases are TGTGCCAGCGGACAGGGGGCCGGGTCCAATGAAAAACTGTTTTTT. It translates to CASGQGAGSNEKLFF.

This chain links TRBV5-1 with TRBJ2-7, with a weak D call TRBD2 (5 bases). This CDR3 comprises 17 residues. Germline lookup yields CDR1 SGHRS and CDR2 YFSETQ. V was clipped by 0 bases and J by 3 bases, with 19 bases between them. In nucleotides, the CDR3 is TGCGCCAGCAGCTTGGCCCGTACGGGGATTTCTAACTACGAGCAGTACTTC. This gives the protein CASSLARTGISNYEQYF.

The chain links TRBV6-1 to TRBJ1-4; the D gene is possibly TRBD1 (6 bases). V lost 5 bases and J 2 bases, leaving 12 bases between the germline ends. This CDR3 spans 15 amino acids. Germline CDR1 is MNHNS and CDR2 is SASEGT. The CDR3: CASSTGTATNEKLFF. In DNA form, the CDR3 reads TGTGCCAGCAGTACAGGGACCGCGACTAATGAAAAACTGTTTTTT.

The V call is TRBV7-2, the J call TRBJ2-3, with TRBD2 identical over 9 bases. Germline V gene sequence: CDR1 SGHTA, CDR2 FQGNSA. The CDR3 extends over 21 amino acids. V was pared by 0 bases and J by 0 bases, with 16 bases of the junction left unmatched. The CDR3 is CASSLARSRGSGGTSTDTQYF. DNA of the CDR3: TGTGCCAGCAGCTTAGCCCGGTCCAGGGGTAGCGGGGGAACTAGCACAGATACGCAGTATTTT.

This chain uses TRBV11-3 with TRBJ1-2; D gene unclear. CDR1 and CDR2 (germline): SGHNT, YENEEA. V lost 0 bases and J lost 0, with 17 bases in between. The CDR3 spans 18 residues. The CDR3 loop reads CASSLDFPPGSSNYGYTF. The CDR3 DNA reads as TGTGCCAGCAGCTTAGATTTCCCGCCCGGGTCCTCTAACTATGGCTACACCTTC.

J is TRBJ1-6 and V is TRBV10-3; D uncertain. Germline CDR1 is ENHRY and CDR2 is SYGVKD. Trimming left V 2 bases short and J 3 bases short, with 2 bases between. The CDR3 has 13 residues. CDR3 amino acids: CAISEHYNSPLHF. The CDR3 DNA reads as TGTGCCATCAGTGAGCACTATAATTCACCCCTCCACTTT.

This chain connects TRBV4-1 to TRBJ1-4, with no clear D. Looked up from germline, CDR1 is MGHRA and CDR2 is YSYEKL. The ends were cut back, 3 bases at V and 0 bases at J, with 14 bases in the middle. This CDR3 has 17 amino acids. The CDR3 DNA is TGCGCCAGCAGCCAGGCTATTGGGCCCGCAACTAATGAAAAACTGTTTTTT. Translating it yields CASSQAIGPATNEKLFF.

The V call is TRBV5-1, the J call TRBJ2-3, with D possibly matching TRBD2 (6 bases). Germline CDR1 reads SGHRS; CDR2 reads YFSETQ. Trimming removed 2 bases from V and 2 bases from J, with 15 bases in between. This CDR3 has 16 amino acids. The CDR3 loop is CASSLFRGAYTDTQYF. CDR3 DNA sequence: TGCGCCAGCAGCTTATTCCGCGGGGCGTACACAGATACGCAGTATTTT.